The 31 T cell receptor beta chains reported below all come from one sample, sequenced in a study of spatial heterogeneity in lung cancer. One entry per CDR3 protein results from TCRdb running MiXCR on the 5' RACE reads. Of 110,000 or so distinct CDR3 sequences listed, 9.5% to 14% are singletons. The time point here: blood at routine non-recurrence follow-up after resection. Material: PBMCs, obtained at follow-up. The receptors originated from a female donor with early-stage non-small cell lung cancer.

This clonotype was seen a handful of times. The chain links TRBV20-1 to TRBJ2-2, with 9 bases lining up with TRBD2. Germline V gene data show CDR1 as DFQATT and CDR2 as SNEGSKA (reference sequence). Unmatched junction bases numbered 8, after V lost 2 bases and J lost 1 base. The CDR3 totals 17 residues. Here the CDR3 reads CSARPITSGLNTGELFF. The DNA of the CDR3 is TGCAGTGCTAGACCCATCACTAGCGGGCTGAACACCGGGGAGCTGTTTTTT.

V is TRBV6-5 and J is TRBJ1-2; D is unresolved. CDR1 is MNHEY and CDR2 is SVGAGI in the germline V gene. The length of the CDR3 is 15 residues. The germline V and J ends were trimmed by 2 bases and 2 bases, with 12 bases remaining between them. The DNA of the CDR3 is TGTGCCAGCAGTTACGGTAACCCTAAGAACTATGGCTACACCTTC. This encodes CASSYGNPKNYGYTF.

V and J are TRBV6-2 or TRBV6-3 and TRBJ2-4, with a possible D match to TRBD2 (5 bases). Germline V CDR1 and CDR2: MNHEY, SVGEGT. The V gene lost 5 bases and the J gene lost 0 bases, with 14 bases spanning the gap. The CDR3 runs to 16 residues. CDR3 sequence: CASSDRLPLAKNIQYF. The DNA of the CDR3 is TGTGCCAGCAGTGATCGACTACCCCTAGCCAAAAACATTCAGTACTTC.

This clonotype occurred many times. The V call is TRBV28, the J call TRBJ2-7; 8 positions agree with TRBD2. Per the germline V gene, CDR1 is MDHEN and CDR2 is SYDVKM. There are 15 residues in the CDR3. The J segment lost 1 base and the V segment lost 5 bases, leaving 7 bases of the junction unmatched. The CDR3: CASSTSSGPSYEQYF. The CDR3 DNA follows: TGTGCCAGCAGTACATCTAGCGGGCCATCCTACGAGCAGTACTTC.

This rearrangement joins TRBV20-1 to TRBJ2-1, with a weak D call TRBD2 (7 bases). The CDR3 spans 17 residues. V lost 0 bases and J lost 6, with 21 bases in between. Looked up from germline, CDR1 is DFQATT and CDR2 is SNEGSKA (reference sequence). CDR3 sequence (DNA): TGCAGTGCTAGAGACCTTTTAGGGGGAGGGCCGGGCAATGAGCAGTTCTTC. It translates to CSARDLLGGGPGNEQFF.

The DNA for the CDR3 is TGCGCCAGCAGACCTAATCTAGGGAACAATGAGCAGTTCTTC. It encodes CASRPNLGNNEQFF. The chain employs TRBV10-1 and TRBJ2-1; D ambiguous. The CDR3 spans 14 residues. The ends were cut back, 6 bases at V and 5 bases at J, with 14 bases in the middle. Germline-derived CDR1 and CDR2 are WNHNN and SYGVQD (reference sequence).

Ten or more counts support this clonotype. V gene TRBV12-5 combines with J gene TRBJ1-5; perhaps TRBD1 as D (6 bases). The V and J ends lost 2 bases and 4 bases respectively, with 24 bases between them. Germline CDR1 LGHNT, CDR2 FRNRAP. The CDR3 has 19 amino acids. DNA of the CDR3: TGTGCTAGTGGTTTGATCCGGTTTTTTAGGGGGGTGAGTAATCAGCCCCAGCATTTT. Translation gives CASGLIRFFRGVSNQPQHF.

The rearrangement joins TRBV12-3 or TRBV12-4 to TRBJ2-2; 9 positions match TRBD1. The CDR3 is made up of 15 amino acids. Trimming cost V 6 bases and J 5 bases; bases outside gene matches: 7. CDR3: CASREDRGRTGELFF. CDR3 sequence (DNA): TGTGCCAGCAGGGAGGACAGGGGAAGAACCGGGGAGCTGTTTTTT.

This chain links TRBV7-6 with TRBJ2-7; tentatively, D is TRBD1 (5 bases). V was cut by 0 bases and J by 6 bases, with 9 bases left in between. Germline CDR1 SGHVS, CDR2 FNYEAQ. The CDR3 contains 13 residues. The CDR3 nucleotides are TGTGCCAGCAGCTTAGCGCATAGGGGCGAGCAGTACGTC. This encodes CASSLAHRGEQYV.

The chain carries TRBV19 and TRBJ1-4; 7 positions match TRBD1. CDR1 and CDR2 from the germline V gene are LNHDA and SQIVND (reference sequence). CDR3 length: 15 residues. The trim removed 10 bases at V and 4 bases at J, leaving 12 bases unmatched. The CDR3 is CATEAPGQHNEKLFF. For the CDR3, the DNA is TGTGCCACCGAAGCACCGGGACAGCATAATGAAAAACTGTTTTTT.

The chain uses TRBV4-1 and TRBJ2-1; D is unclear. Trimming removed 0 bases from V and 4 bases from J, with 10 bases in between. This CDR3 region has 15 residues. Germline CDR1 reads MGHRA; CDR2 reads YSYEKL. CDR3 sequence: CASSQDAVGYNEQFF. The CDR3 nucleotides are TGCGCCAGCAGCCAAGACGCGGTAGGATACAATGAGCAGTTCTTC.

In its sample, this clonotype was seen many times. The CDR3 protein is CASSSTGTGVEEQYF. The DNA of the CDR3 is TGTGCCAGCAGCTCTACCGGGACAGGGGTGGAAGAGCAGTACTTC. The J gene is TRBJ2-7, the V gene TRBV28, with TRBD1 matching over 10 bases. Losses at the gene ends were 6 bases for V and 7 bases for J; bases not matched to a gene: 12. The CDR3 spans 15 residues. Per the germline V gene, CDR1 is MDHEN and CDR2 is SYDVKM.

The chain is built from TRBV10-3 and TRBJ2-5; TRBD1 is a possible D gene (6 bases). CDR1 is ENHRY and CDR2 is SYGVKD in the germline V gene. The CDR3 consists of 14 residues. The V end lost 2 bases, the J end lost 10 bases, and 17 bases lay between the germline ends. DNA of the CDR3: TGTGCCATCAGTGAGCGATACAGGGAGCAAGACCAGTACTTC. As protein: CAISERYREQDQYF.

This chain joins TRBV7-3 and TRBJ2-2; maybe TRBD1 (5 bases). CDR1 and CDR2 from the germline V gene are SGHTA and FQGTGA. The CDR3 has 14 amino acids. Trimming shortened V by 7 bases and J by 1 base, and 10 bases separated the two germline ends. The CDR3 bases are TGTGCCAGCACCCTTAGGGGGAACACCGGGGAGCTGTTTTTT. It yields the protein CASTLRGNTGELFF. The whole variable domain, filled in from reference TRBV7-3 and TRBJ2-2, reads GAGVSQTPSNKVTEKGKYVELRCDPISGHTALYWYRQSLGQGPEFLIYFQGTGAADDSGLPNDRFFAVRPEGSVSTLKIQRTERGDSAVYLCASTLRGNTGELFFGEGSRLTVL.

This clonotype has ten or more counts. This chain joins TRBV28 and TRBJ1-4, with D possibly being TRBD1 (5 bases). This CDR3 spans 15 amino acids. The V gene's germline CDR1 is MDHEN and CDR2 SYDVKM. V lost 4 bases, J lost 7 bases, and 16 bases lay in between. The CDR3 bases are TGTGCCAGCAGTTCCCTTAGGGCTCAGGGTGAAAAACTGTTTTTT. It translates to CASSSLRAQGEKLFF.

DNA for the CDR3: TGTGCCAGCAGCCGGACAGTCAGCTCTGGAAACACCATATATTTT. Its protein is CASSRTVSSGNTIYF. This sequence joins TRBV11-2 and TRBJ1-3, with D possibly matching TRBD1 (6 bases). Deletions cut 5 bases from V and 0 bases from J, with 11 bases between. The germline V gene has CDR1 SGHAT and CDR2 FQNNGV. The CDR3 is 15 amino acids.

This clonotype has ten or more counts. The CDR3 coding sequence is TGTGCCATCAGTGCGGCTAGCGGGAGGGCCGGGAATACGCAGTATTTT. This gives the protein CAISAASGRAGNTQYF. The chain carries TRBV10-3 and TRBJ2-3; 12 bases map to TRBD2. The germline CDR1 and CDR2 sequences are ENHRY and SYGVKD. The CDR3 length is 16 residues. After removal of 4 bases from V and 7 bases from J, the junction contained 9 bases not matched to a gene.

This clonotype appeared a few times. The chain links TRBV3-1 to TRBJ2-7, with D maybe TRBD1 (6 bases). Per germline, CDR1 LGHDT and CDR2 YNNKEL (reference sequence). The CDR3 spans 17 residues. V was clipped by 3 bases and J by 2 bases, with 20 bases between them. Here the CDR3 reads CASSQEISGTRTYEQYF. The CDR3 DNA sequence: TGTGCCAGCAGCCAGGAGATCTCCGGGACAAGAACCTACGAGCAGTACTTC.

This clonotype came up a few times. This rearrangement joins TRBV5-4 to TRBJ2-3; unclear D gene. V was cut by 0 bases and J by 5 bases, with 7 bases left in between. The CDR3 is made up of 13 amino acids. From germline, CDR1 is SGHNT and CDR2 YYREEE (reference sequence). The CDR3 nucleotides read TGTGCCAGCAGCTTGGTGCTGGTAGATACGCAGTATTTT. Its protein is CASSLVLVDTQYF.

This clonotype has a handful of counts. This chain joins TRBV18 and TRBJ2-7, with TRBD1 identical over 10 bases. V shed 1 base and J 3 bases; nucleotides not matched to a gene: 3. Germline V CDR1 and CDR2: KGHSH, LQKENI. CDR3 length equals 15 residues. The CDR3 spells CASSPRDRGLYEQYV. The CDR3 DNA follows: TGTGCCAGCTCACCACGGGACAGGGGCCTCTACGAGCAGTACGTC.

The chain joins TRBV5-5 to TRBJ1-1; 7 bases are a match to TRBD1. V was clipped by 3 bases and J by 2 bases; unmatched bases: 10. Germline CDR1 and CDR2: SGHKS and YYEKEE (reference sequence). CDR3 size: 16 residues. CDR3 loop: CASSSAFRDRNTEAFF. CDR3 coding DNA: TGTGCCAGCAGCTCTGCCTTCCGGGACAGAAACACTGAAGCTTTCTTT.

In this sample, this clonotype turned up a few times. The V and J genes are TRBV9 and TRBJ2-2; unclear D gene. Germline CDR1 and CDR2: SGDLS and YYNGEE. The length of the CDR3 is 13 residues. Trimming took 0 bases from V and 5 from J, leaving 5 bases between them. The CDR3 region has the DNA TGTGCCAGCAGCGTAGTTGGTACCGGGGAGCTGTTTTTT. It specifies CASSVVGTGELFF.

This chain connects TRBV7-8 to TRBJ1-3; D is unclear. Germline V gene data show CDR1 as SGHVS and CDR2 as FQNEAQ. Trimming took off 5 bases at V and 0 bases at J, with 11 bases between the two ends. CDR3 length: 15 amino acids. The CDR3 spells CASSPSLYSGNTIYF. CDR3 coding DNA: TGTGCCAGCAGCCCATCCCTCTACTCTGGAAACACCATATATTTT.

This clonotype was recorded at least ten times. V is TRBV6-4 and J is TRBJ1-2; 7 nucleotides agree with TRBD1. Per germline, CDR1 MRHNA and CDR2 SNTAGT. There are 13 residues in the CDR3. Losses at the gene ends were 2 bases for V and 8 bases for J; bases not matched to a gene: 5. DNA of the CDR3: TGTGCCAGCAGTGACACAGGGGTAGGGGGCTACACCTTC. Protein: CASSDTGVGGYTF.

This clonotype was found many times. The chain combines TRBV9 with TRBJ2-1, with 8 bases that match TRBD2. Germline V CDR1 and CDR2: SGDLS, YYNGEE. V gave up 4 bases and J gave up 9 bases; unmatched junction bases: 6. This CDR3 contains 13 residues. The CDR3 sequence: CASSSGLVGEQFF. In DNA, the CDR3 is TGTGCCAGCAGCTCGGGACTAGTAGGTGAGCAGTTCTTC.

Only a few counts were recorded for this clonotype. CDR3 residues: CASRTGAQTYGYTF. Written as DNA, the CDR3 is TGCGCCAGCAGGACCGGGGCACAGACCTATGGCTACACCTTC. The chain combines TRBV5-1 with TRBJ1-2; perhaps TRBD1 as D (5 bases). The ends were cut back, 5 bases at V and 4 bases at J, with 15 bases in the middle. Germline loops: CDR1 SGHRS, CDR2 YFSETQ. This CDR3 contains 14 residues.

This clonotype appeared many times. This chain uses TRBV6-2 or TRBV6-3 with TRBJ1-1; a possible D gene is TRBD1 (5 bases). CDR1 is MNHEY, CDR2 SVGEGT, per germline. The CDR3 extends over 20 amino acids. V dropped 0 bases and J dropped 4 bases, with 27 bases sitting between them. The CDR3 region is CASSYSFGPPRVPAGTEAFF. The CDR3 DNA sequence: TGTGCCAGCAGTTACTCGTTCGGGCCCCCCAGGGTTCCGGCGGGCACTGAAGCTTTCTTT.

This clonotype was detected a few times. The V and J genes are TRBV28 and TRBJ1-1, with D hard to call. The CDR3 totals 12 residues. V shed 4 bases and J shed 4 bases, with 7 bases lying between them. CDR1 is MDHEN and CDR2 is SYDVKM in the germline V gene. Written as DNA, the CDR3 is TGTGCCAGCAGTTCTAGGGTCACTGAAGCTTTCTTT. The encoded protein is CASSSRVTEAFF.

The V call is TRBV19, the J call TRBJ1-5; D unclear. The germline V and J ends were trimmed by 10 bases and 6 bases, with 10 bases remaining between them. The CDR3 length is 11 residues. CDR1 LNHDA and CDR2 SQIVND come from the germline V gene (reference sequence). The DNA of the CDR3 is TGTGCCACCGGACGGCCTCAGCCCCAGCATTTT. This codes for CATGRPQPQHF.

The chain links TRBV4-1 to TRBJ2-5; the match to TRBD2 covers 8 bases. After removal of 4 bases from V and 3 bases from J, the junction contained 7 bases not matched to a gene. The germline V gene encodes CDR1 MGHRA and CDR2 YSYEKL. The CDR3 is 15 amino acids. The CDR3 DNA sequence: TGCGCCAGCAGCCTGGGGAGCGGGAGCAAAGAGACCCAGTACTTC. Amino acid sequence: CASSLGSGSKETQYF.

The CDR3 is CSARPGHKTGANVLTF. In DNA form, the CDR3 reads TGCAGTGCCAGGCCGGGACATAAAACTGGGGCCAACGTCCTGACTTTC. The chain couples TRBV20-1 to TRBJ2-6; the D gene is possibly TRBD1 (6 bases). Germline CDR1 DFQATT, CDR2 SNEGSKA (reference sequence). This CDR3 has 16 amino acids. Deletions cut 6 bases from V and 2 bases from J, with 17 bases between.